Here is one T cell receptor beta chain with its context. TCRdb's table, derived via immunoSEQ multiplex PCR, lists solely in-frame clones and lacks some. Of some 88,000 clones listed, about 91% were seen once; the top ten hold 5% to 5.5%. These data originate in a study of T cell responses to AZD1222 COVID-19 vaccine. V lost 4 bases to trimming and J lost 7 bases; unmatched junction nucleotides: 11. The CDR3 is made up of 16 amino acids. Germline V gene data show CDR1 as MNHEY and CDR2 as SMNVEV (reference sequence). The chain is built from TRBV27 and TRBJ2-2, with TRBD2 matching 8 bases. This clonotype originated in an adult in good health. The sequenced sample was peripheral blood, obtained on day 0 of AZD1222 vaccination. The CDR3 DNA follows: TGTGCCAGCAGTTCACTAGCGGACTTAAGTGGCGGGGAGCTGTTTTTT. Its protein is CASSSLADLSGGELFF.